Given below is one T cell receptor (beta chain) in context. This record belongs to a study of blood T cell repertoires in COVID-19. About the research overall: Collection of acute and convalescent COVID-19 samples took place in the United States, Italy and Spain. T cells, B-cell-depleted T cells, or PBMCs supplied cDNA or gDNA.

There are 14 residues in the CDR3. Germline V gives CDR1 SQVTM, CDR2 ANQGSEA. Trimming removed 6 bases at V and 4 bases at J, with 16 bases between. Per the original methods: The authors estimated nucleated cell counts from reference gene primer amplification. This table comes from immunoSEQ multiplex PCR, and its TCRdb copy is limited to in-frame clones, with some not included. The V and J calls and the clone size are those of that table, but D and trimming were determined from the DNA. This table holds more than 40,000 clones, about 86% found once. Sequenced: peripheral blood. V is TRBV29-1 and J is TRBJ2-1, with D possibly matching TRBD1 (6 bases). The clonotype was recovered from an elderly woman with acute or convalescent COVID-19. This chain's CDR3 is CSVPFGDIYNEQFF. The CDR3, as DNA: TGCAGCGTCCCATTCGGGGACATATACAATGAGCAGTTCTTC.